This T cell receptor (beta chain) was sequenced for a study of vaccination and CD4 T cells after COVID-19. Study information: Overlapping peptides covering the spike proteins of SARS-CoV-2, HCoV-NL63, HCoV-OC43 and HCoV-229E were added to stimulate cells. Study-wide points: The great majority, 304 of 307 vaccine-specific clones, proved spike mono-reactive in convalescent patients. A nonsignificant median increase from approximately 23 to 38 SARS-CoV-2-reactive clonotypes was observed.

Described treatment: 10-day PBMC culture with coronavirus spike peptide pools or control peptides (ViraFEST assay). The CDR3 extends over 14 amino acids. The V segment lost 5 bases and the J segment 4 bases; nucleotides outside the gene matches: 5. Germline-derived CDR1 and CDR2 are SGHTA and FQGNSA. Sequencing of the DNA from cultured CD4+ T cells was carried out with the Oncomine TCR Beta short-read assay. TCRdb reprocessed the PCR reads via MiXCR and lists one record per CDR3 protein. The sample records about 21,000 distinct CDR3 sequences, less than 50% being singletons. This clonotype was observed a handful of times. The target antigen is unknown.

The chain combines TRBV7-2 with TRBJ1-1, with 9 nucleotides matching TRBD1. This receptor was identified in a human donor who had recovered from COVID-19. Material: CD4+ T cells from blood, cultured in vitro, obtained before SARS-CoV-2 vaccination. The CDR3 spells CASSRDRVGTEAFF. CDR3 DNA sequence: TGTGCCAGCAGCCGGGACAGGGTTGGCACTGAAGCTTTCTTT.